This T cell receptor beta chain was sequenced in a study of T cell responses to AZD1222 COVID-19 vaccine. Study findings and constraints: Females outnumbered males among donors, who were mostly white British; clonal diversity was possibly underestimated.

V was shortened by 2 bases and J by 5 bases, with 12 bases between the two germline ends. The V gene's germline CDR1 is SSHAT and CDR2 FNYEAQ (reference sequence). This CDR3 comprises 14 residues. Assay used: immunoSEQ multiplex PCR; TCRdb lists only in-frame clones, some missing. This table holds 120,000 or so clones, about nine tenths found once. In the case of this clone: No antigen is known for it.

The source was peripheral blood, collected on day 0 of AZD1222 vaccination. This receptor was obtained from an adult in good health. J is TRBJ2-5 and V is TRBV7-7; TRBD1 or TRBD2 may be the D gene (5 bases each). CDR3 DNA: TGTGCCAGCAGCTTAATGGGGGTTGGGGAGACCCAGTACTTC. It is translated as CASSLMGVGETQYF.